The 18 T cell receptor beta chains listed next were all sequenced from one sample in a study of T cell responses to AZD1222 COVID-19 vaccine. The table came from immunoSEQ multiplex PCR; TCRdb's copy has only in-frame clones and leaves some out. Of over 150,000 clones in the sample, 80% to 90% were seen once. Here the sequenced sample was peripheral blood, taken on day 0 of AZD1222 vaccination. Source of these receptors: an adult in good health.

J is TRBJ1-5 and V is TRBV2, with D tentatively TRBD1 (6 bases). The germline V gene has CDR1 SNHLY and CDR2 FYNNEI. V was shortened by 8 bases and J by 3 bases, with 14 bases between the two germline ends. This CDR3 region has 14 residues. CDR3 residues: CASGRGTHNQPQHF. In nucleotides, the CDR3 is TGTGCCAGCGGCAGAGGGACACACAATCAGCCCCAGCATTTT.

The V and J genes are TRBV5-1 and TRBJ1-2; a possible D gene is TRBD1 (5 bases). V lost 0 bases to trimming and J lost 7 bases, with 19 bases between them. CDR1 is SGHRS, CDR2 YFSETQ, per germline. The CDR3 extends over 16 amino acids. The DNA for the CDR3 is TGCGCCAGCAGCTTGGCCGAACCGGTGGGGGAAGGTGGCTACACCTTC. Protein sequence: CASSLAEPVGEGGYTF.

This clone was detected only a few times. V and J are TRBV7-2 and TRBJ2-2; TRBD1 might be the D (6 bases). The length of the CDR3 is 13 residues. Trimming cost V 8 bases and J 3 bases, with 10 bases left between them. CDR1 is SGHTA, CDR2 FQGNSA, per germline. As DNA, the CDR3 is TGTGCCAGCCGTAAGGGGGACACCGGGGAGCTGTTTTTT. It encodes CASRKGDTGELFF.

The chain couples TRBV19 to TRBJ2-3, with D perhaps matching TRBD2 (6 bases). In germline, CDR1 is LNHDA, CDR2 SQIVND (reference sequence). V was cut by 10 bases and J by 4 bases, with 18 bases left in between. This CDR3 is 14 amino acids long. Here the CDR3 DNA reads TGTGCCACCCTCCCACCCTGGGGGGCAGATACGCAGTATTTT. Protein: CATLPPWGADTQYF. Full variable domain (remainder filled in from reference TRBV19 and TRBJ2-3): DGGITQSPKYLFRKEGQNVTLSCEQNLNHDAMYWYRQDPGQGLRLIYYSQIVNDFQKGDIAEGYSVSREKKESFPLTVTSAQKNPTAFYLCATLPPWGADTQYFGPGTRLTVL.

The chain links TRBV6-5 to TRBJ2-1; 8 bases are shared with TRBD2. J was trimmed by 4 bases and V by 3 bases; bases with no gene match: 2. Germline loops: CDR1 MNHEY, CDR2 SVGAGI. This CDR3 is 14 amino acids long. This chain's CDR3 is CASSYTGGYNEQFF. CDR3 in DNA: TGTGCCAGCAGTTATACGGGGGGGTACAATGAGCAGTTCTTC.

This clone has only one observation. The chain has TRBV12-3 or TRBV12-4 and TRBJ2-1, with 9 nucleotides matching TRBD1. The CDR3 runs to 11 residues. After removal of 7 bases from V and 14 bases from J, the junction contained 6 bases not matched to a gene. The DNA for the CDR3 is TGTGCCAGCACTCTCCGGGACAGGGAGTTCTTC. This sequence encodes CASTLRDREFF.

The V gene is TRBV5-4, the J gene TRBJ1-2; 7 bases agree with TRBD1. With V trimmed by 0 bases and J by 6 bases, 14 bases remained unmatched. The CDR3 totals 17 residues. CDR1 is SGHNT, CDR2 YYREEE, per germline (reference sequence). This CDR3 reads CASSLGELTGTLDGYTF. The CDR3 DNA sequence: TGTGCCAGCAGCTTGGGAGAATTGACAGGGACACTCGATGGCTACACCTTC.

This clone was observed a handful of times. The V and J genes are TRBV4-1 and TRBJ2-7; 7 nucleotides agree with TRBD2. The CDR3 consists of 18 residues. From germline, CDR1 is MGHRA and CDR2 YSYEKL. With 0 bases clipped from V and 6 bases from J, the junction kept 17 bases outside the gene matches. The CDR3 nucleotides are TGCGCCAGCAGCCAAGAACCCCTGGGTGGTAGCGGGTCCCTCGAGCAGTACGTC. It codes for CASSQEPLGGSGSLEQYV.

This rearrangement joins TRBV4-2 to TRBJ2-7; D is unclear. CDR3 length equals 13 residues. From germline, CDR1 is LGHNA and CDR2 YNFKEQ. V dropped 1 base and J dropped 3 bases, with 7 bases sitting between them. CDR3 DNA sequence: TGTGCCAGCAGCCAAGCTGCCGGCTACGAGCAGTACGTC. This encodes CASSQAAGYEQYV.

The V and J genes are TRBV6-2 or TRBV6-3 and TRBJ2-7; D might be TRBD1 or TRBD2, each matching 5 bases. V lost 4 bases, J lost 9 bases, and 10 bases lay in between. The CDR3 has 11 residues. CDR1 and CDR2 (germline): MNHEY, SVGEGT. CDR3 sequence reads: CASSLGTVQYF. CDR3 bases: TGTGCCAGCAGTTTGGGGACGGTGCAGTACTTC.

The V gene is TRBV10-3, the J gene TRBJ1-2; D ambiguous. From germline, CDR1 is ENHRY and CDR2 SYGVKD. This CDR3 contains 16 residues. V lost 4 bases and J lost 5, with 20 bases in between. The CDR3 DNA reads as TGTGCCATCAGTGCGGGTGGCGGGAGCCCGTTATATGGCTACACCTTC. It is translated as CAISAGGGSPLYGYTF.

For this clone: The germline gene is not matched at one end of the junction; a read error may be the cause. The chain uses TRBV6-5 and TRBJ2-7; no clear D gene. Germline-derived CDR1 and CDR2 are MNHEY and SVGAGI. CDR3 length: 14 residues. This chain's CDR3 is CASSHSTSVAEQYF. The DNA of the CDR3 is TGTGCCAGCAGTCACTCGACTTCGGTAGCCGAGCAGTACTTC.

The chain uses TRBV4-2 and TRBJ2-6; no clear D. CDR1 is LGHNA and CDR2 is YNFKEQ in the germline V gene. V lost 1 base and J lost 1, with 8 bases in between. This CDR3 spans 16 amino acids. The CDR3 nucleotides read TGTGCCAGCAGCCAAGTCGGTTTTTCTGGGGCCAACGTCCTGACTTTC. Translating it yields CASSQVGFSGANVLTF.

CDR3 in DNA: TGCGCCAGCAGCCAAGATACATCCACTGGCCTAGGGGGATCGAGGGGCTACACCTTC. Protein: CASSQDTSTGLGGSRGYTF. This rearrangement joins TRBV4-1 to TRBJ1-2; the D gene is possibly TRBD1 (6 bases). Germline CDR1 reads MGHRA; CDR2 reads YSYEKL. V lost 0 bases, J lost 8 bases, and 28 bases lay in between. This CDR3 is built from 19 residues.

The V and J genes are TRBV7-9 and TRBJ2-1, with D tentatively TRBD1 (6 bases). The CDR3 loop spans 12 amino acids. The V end lost 4 bases, the J end lost 10 bases, and 11 bases lay between the germline ends. Germline lookup yields CDR1 SEHNR and CDR2 FQNEAQ (reference sequence). Here the CDR3 reads CASSSGHLEQFF. The CDR3 nucleotides are TGTGCCAGCAGCTCGGGACACCTCGAGCAGTTCTTC.

V and J are TRBV30 and TRBJ1-1; a weak D match, TRBD1 (6 bases). Per the germline V gene, CDR1 is GTSNPN and CDR2 is SVGIG (reference sequence). The CDR3 loop spans 12 amino acids. V gave up 2 bases and J gave up 6 bases, with 10 bases separating them. Written as DNA, the CDR3 is TGTGCCTGGAGTTTTGGGGGCGCTGAAGCTTTCTTT. It is translated as CAWSFGGAEAFF.

This clone was counted a few times. V gene TRBV24-1 combines with J gene TRBJ2-6, with no clear D. Germline CDR1 reads KGHDR; CDR2 reads SFDVKD. The CDR3 spans 18 residues. With 0 bases removed from V and 2 bases from J, the gap between germline ends came to 13 bases. The CDR3 region is CATSDLIGRETGANVLTF. As DNA, the CDR3 is TGTGCCACCAGTGATTTGATTGGCCGTGAGACTGGGGCCAACGTCCTGACTTTC.

As regards this clone: At one end the junction does not follow the germline gene, possibly because of a read error. This chain uses TRBV6-5 with TRBJ2-7, with TRBD2 matching over 7 bases. The germline CDR1 and CDR2 sequences are MNHEY and SVGAGI. The CDR3 runs 10 residues. CDR3 DNA sequence: TGTGCCGCTCTAGCGGCCTTATCTTGTTTC. As protein: CAALAALSCF.